Listed below are T cell receptor beta chains from one sample, sequenced in a study of T cell changes during pregnancy in multiple sclerosis. Using immunoSEQ multiplex PCR, the repertoire was profiled, and TCRdb retains in-frame clones only, with some absent. The sample shows roughly 87,000 clones, just over 90% of them seen only once. Source: peripheral blood, taken in the third trimester of pregnancy. All receptors derive from a female donor in good health, enrolled as a control in a pregnancy study. Both conserved end residues are part of each CDR3. Fields, in order: J gene, D gene, clone size, V gene, CDR3 protein, CDR3 DNA. The D gene is left open where the match is weak. For some rows the clone size is stated as once, few or many, or as a class when expanded; others skip it.

TRBJ2-1	NA	NA	TRBV4-1	CASSGLAQSYNEQFF	TGCGCCAGCAGCGGACTGGCTCAAAGTTACAATGAGCAGTTCTTC
TRBJ2-2	TRBD2	NA	TRBV27	CARQLRGRGAGELFF	TGTGCCAGACAGCTTCGGGGGAGGGGAGCCGGGGAGCTGTTTTTT
TRBJ2-6	NA	NA	TRBV15	CATSQGFGANVLTF	TGTGCCACCAGCCAGGGATTTGGGGCCAACGTCCTGACTTTC
TRBJ1-2	TRBD1	NA	TRBV7-2	CASSLTTGAGYTF	TGTGCCAGCAGCCTTACGACAGGGGCTGGCTACACCTTC
TRBJ2-3	NA	NA	TRBV5-1	CASSPSASWTSTDTQYF	TGCGCCAGCAGCCCCTCGGCTAGCTGGACTAGCACAGATACGCAGTATTTT
TRBJ2-3	TRBD2	NA	TRBV13	CASSLGSSGTTDTQYF	TGTGCCAGCAGCTTAGGTAGTAGCGGGACCACAGATACGCAGTATTTT
TRBJ2-3	NA	NA	TRBV2	CASSSQGFTDTQYF	TGTGCCAGCAGTTCACAGGGTTTCACGGATACGCAGTATTTT
TRBJ1-5	TRBD1	once	TRBV19	CASSPGGNSNQPQHF	TGTGCCAGTAGTCCAGGGGGCAATAGCAATCAGCCCCAGCATTTT
TRBJ2-7	NA	NA	TRBV6-5	CASSYGTTYEQYF	TGTGCCAGCAGTTACGGGACAACCTACGAGCAGTACTTC
TRBJ2-5	NA	NA	TRBV5-4	CASSLAGKGVREQYF	TGTGCCAGCAGCTTGGCGGGGAAGGGGGTGAGGGAGCAGTACTTC
TRBJ2-1	TRBD2	NA	TRBV5-1	CASSLGTSGYNEQFF	TGCGCCAGCAGCTTGGGGACTAGCGGATACAATGAGCAGTTCTTC
TRBJ2-3	TRBD1	NA	TRBV5-1	CASTKGDRGTDTQYF	TGCGCCAGCACTAAAGGGGACAGGGGCACAGATACGCAGTATTTT
TRBJ2-2	TRBD1	NA	TRBV10-3	CAISEWTGVNTGELFF	TGTGCCATCAGTGAGTGGACAGGGGTGAACACCGGGGAGCTGTTTTTT
TRBJ2-3	NA	NA	TRBV6-5	CASSHRSKVTDTQYF	TGTGCCAGCAGTCACCGGAGCAAAGTCACAGATACGCAGTATTTT
TRBJ1-1	NA	many	TRBV15	CATSRVGSNTEAFF	TGTGCCACCAGCAGAGTGGGCTCGAACACTGAAGCTTTCTTT
TRBJ2-1	TRBD2	NA	TRBV7-8	CASSPRTSGRHNEQFF	TGTGCCAGCAGCCCACGGACTAGCGGGAGACACAATGAGCAGTTCTTC
TRBJ1-2	NA	NA	TRBV4-1	CASSQGGLGYGYTF	TGCGCCAGCAGCCAAGGGGGGCTAGGATATGGCTACACCTTC
TRBJ2-5	TRBD1	once	TRBV27	CASSTGTGKSWETQYF	TGTGCCAGCAGTACCGGGACAGGGAAGTCCTGGGAGACCCAGTACTTC
TRBJ1-5	NA	NA	TRBV28	CASSLMAASSNQPQHF	TGTGCCAGCAGCTTGATGGCTGCCAGTAGCAATCAGCCCCAGCATTTT
TRBJ2-5	TRBD1	NA	TRBV27	CASRLTGDMKTQYF	TGTGCCAGCCGCCTGACAGGGGATATGAAGACCCAGTACTTC
TRBJ2-7	TRBD1	NA	TRBV6-1	CASSEGTGVYEQYF	TGTGCCAGCAGTGAAGGGACAGGGGTGTACGAGCAGTACTTC
TRBJ2-2	TRBD2	NA	TRBV27	CASTLLAGGPNTGELFF	TGTGCCAGCACCCTACTAGCGGGAGGCCCTAACACCGGGGAGCTGTTTTTT
TRBJ1-5	NA	NA	TRBV2	CASRGLFDQPQHF	TGTGCCAGCAGGGGACTCTTCGATCAGCCCCAGCATTTT
TRBJ2-1	TRBD2	once	TRBV5-5	CASSSSGLIYNEQFF	TGTGCCAGCAGCTCTAGCGGTCTAATCTACAATGAGCAGTTCTTC
TRBJ2-1	TRBD1	NA	TRBV2	CASRRVQGAINNEQFF	TGTGCCAGCAGAAGGGTACAGGGGGCTATTAACAATGAGCAGTTCTTC
TRBJ1-1	NA	NA	TRBV4-1	CASSQVGGNTEAFF	TGCGCCAGCAGCCAAGTCGGGGGAAACACTGAAGCTTTCTTT
TRBJ2-3	TRBD2	NA	TRBV19	CASSLRLATTDTQYF	TGTGCCAGTAGTCTGAGACTAGCGACCACAGATACGCAGTATTTT
TRBJ2-7	TRBD2	NA	TRBV27	CASSRRLAASSYEQYF	TGTGCCAGCAGCAGACGACTAGCGGCCAGCTCCTACGAGCAGTACTTC
TRBJ2-3	TRBD1	NA	TRBV6-4	CASSDRGRETDTQYF	TGTGCCAGCAGTGACAGGGGGCGCGAAACAGATACGCAGTATTTT
TRBJ2-4	TRBD1	once	TRBV5-1	CASSYGQGVINIQYF	TGCGCCAGCAGCTACGGACAGGGAGTAATAAACATTCAGTACTTC
TRBJ2-7	TRBD2	NA	TRBV7-9	CASSLAKLAGVYEQYF	TGTGCCAGCAGCTTAGCGAAGTTAGCGGGAGTCTACGAGCAGTACTTC
TRBJ2-7	NA	NA	TRBV28	CASSPRLEAAAEQYF	TGTGCCAGCAGTCCGAGACTAGAGGCGGCGGCCGAGCAGTACTTC
TRBJ2-1	NA	once	TRBV7-2	CASSPSPVAYNEQFF	TGTGCCAGCAGCCCTAGCCCTGTCGCATACAATGAGCAGTTCTTC
TRBJ2-3	NA	NA	TRBV5-1	CASGAGQSTDTQYF	TGCGCCAGCGGGGCGGGGCAGAGCACAGATACGCAGTATTTT
TRBJ2-7	NA	NA	TRBV9	CASSVSPNYEQYF	TGTGCCAGCAGCGTGAGCCCAAACTACGAGCAGTACTTC
TRBJ2-7	NA	NA	TRBV28	CAIRGTHYEQYF	TGTGCCATCCGGGGGACCCACTACGAGCAGTACTTC
TRBJ1-5	NA	NA	TRBV21-1	CASSAPDRAQDNQPQHF	TGTGCCAGCAGCGCACCGGACAGGGCGCAAGACAATCAGCCCCAGCATTTT
TRBJ2-7	NA	NA	TRBV21-1	CASSKKGKRYEQYF	TGTGCCAGCAGCAAAAAGGGTAAGCGGTACGAGCAGTACTTC
TRBJ2-2	NA	few	TRBV7-9	CASSLSFAGELFF	TGTGCCAGCAGCTTGTCGTTCGCCGGGGAGCTGTTTTTT
TRBJ1-5	TRBD1	NA	TRBV6-5	CASSAGTANQPQHF	TGTGCCAGCAGTGCTGGGACAGCGAATCAGCCCCAGCATTTT
TRBJ2-1	NA	NA	TRBV2	CASRSNEQFF	TGTGCCAGCAGGAGTAATGAGCAGTTCTTC
TRBJ1-5	NA	NA	TRBV27	CASRRVGSNQPQHF	TGTGCCAGCAGGAGGGTTGGGAGCAATCAGCCCCAGCATTTT
TRBJ2-1	NA	NA	TRBV6-1	CASSASGEQFF	TGTGCCAGCAGTGCGTCCGGGGAGCAGTTCTTC
TRBJ1-2	NA	NA	TRBV28	CASVTGGNGYTF	TGTGCCAGCGTAACCGGGGGGAATGGCTACACCTTC
TRBJ1-5	NA	NA	TRBV28	CASSFSYQPQHF	TGTGCCAGCAGTTTTTCCTATCAGCCCCAGCATTTT
TRBJ2-5	TRBD2	NA	TRBV5-5	CASSSRTSGRETQYF	TGTGCCAGCAGCTCTAGGACTAGCGGAAGGGAGACCCAGTACTTC
TRBJ2-5	TRBD1	NA	TRBV7-9	CASNPRQGDQETQYF	TGTGCCAGCAACCCCAGACAGGGGGACCAAGAGACCCAGTACTTC